This T cell receptor beta chain is drawn from a study of beta chain features in type 1 diabetes (dated by TCRdb to the late 2010s). For the wider study: Mean age, gender distribution, total cell number and subset yield were not different between patients and healthy donors. A total of 85 million to 110 million sorted cells were examined across all samples, and RNA yield correlated strongly with the number of cells per subset. In the study, TCRB repertoires of sorted circulating CD4+ T cell subsets from recently diagnosed type 1 diabetes patients were compared with those of matched healthy donors. Regulatory and stem cell-like memory subsets were obtained from only 8 patients and about eight healthy donors, while naive and central memory subsets were obtained from all 30 or so donors.

The cysteine opens and the phenylalanine closes a CDR3 of 14 amino acids. The only DNA kept is the CDR3, 42 bases in frame from the first base. The germline V gene yields SNHLY for CDR1 and FYNNEI for CDR2. V is cut by 5 bases and J by 0 bases, and the space between the germline ends is 7 bases. This clone was seen a handful of times. Its binding antigen is unknown. It has no much larger one-base neighbor in the sample; base qualities were not kept. Each donor gave one peripheral blood draw, averaging roughly 0.11 L, which was collected into heparinised tubes. Naive, central memory, regulatory and stem cell-like memory CD4+ T cells were sorted on a BD FACSAria II using a panel including CD45RO, CCR7, CD25, CD127, CD95 and CD27. Every sorted population had a purity above 98%. Right away, PBMCs were isolated by Lymphoprep density gradient centrifugation and were stained directly, with no culture step. Samples were stained and sorted in pairs, with one healthy donor and one patient per experiment, so that batch effects were minimized.

Study-wide conclusions, independent of this receptor: Because cDNA was sequenced instead of genomic DNA, highly expressing activated cells could be over-represented, though the groups showed no difference in activation or CD3 levels. Shorter templates might be favored by PCR, yet because patient and control samples were amplified and corrected together, any such skew would affect both groups equally. Because small numbers of individuals were included in the HLA sub-analyses, any influence of HLA type on TCRB rearrangement was left unresolved. Type 1 diabetes patients showed a moderate but significant shortening of TCRB CDR3 length in all four CD4+ subsets. Fewer insertions and more nucleotide deletions at VDJ recombination sites were observed in patients with type 1 diabetes, implying thymic rearrangement abnormalities. Naive, central memory and regulatory TCRB repertoires appeared to be more alike among patients than among healthy donors.

The entire isolated RNA was reverse transcribed using the High Capacity cDNA Reverse Transcription Kit, and thus expressed TCRB transcripts were sequenced. Deep immunoSEQ sequencing was performed on naive, central memory and regulatory T cell samples, with an average of roughly 4 million total reads per sample. Sorted cells were lysed in RLT buffer and RNA was extracted with DNase-treated RNeasy Micro or Mini kits, depending on cell number. To prevent cross-contamination, each cell subset was processed individually, whereas patient and healthy donor samples were processed jointly. Using the immunoSEQ multiplex PCR, TCRB sequences were amplified from cDNA into 87-bp fragments spanning the CDR3 region. Sequencing of the amplicons was performed on the Illumina HiSeq platform. The paper's processing steps were these. Synthetic template baselines were used to correct PCR bias computationally, reads within Hamming distance 2 were collapsed, and singletons that could not be merged were discarded. Reads were aligned against IMGT so that V, D and J genes, CDR3 length and insertions or deletions at six rearrangement sites could be assigned. Within each subset, clonotype counts were normalized to the number of sorted cells before true diversity and Gini coefficients were calculated with the tcR R package. Repertoire sharing was quantified using the overlap coefficient calculated on TCRB nucleotide sequences. Out-of-frame TCRB sequences from naive cells were analyzed as a proxy for the pre-selection repertoire. Here the immuneACCESS table is served through TCRdb, limited to in-frame sequences with V and J called. Missing clones are a known gap in these copies; in checked studies unresolved V genes cover under half, and the rest lacks a known reason. V and J calls and clone size are copied from that table; D and trimming were computed from the DNA. Here the sample has about 450,000 clones; more than 9.5% occur a single time. The top ten hold 0.046% of the sample.

This sequence was found in a woman under 30 in good health. The sequencing sample was made of naive CD4+ T cells from blood. The cell subset or site label here, explained by the study, means: true naive CD4+ T cells. Recombination connected TRBV2 to TRBJ2-2; no confident D gene assignment can be made. The CDR3 protein is CASSWAPNTGELFF. The DNA sequence reads TGTGCCAGCAGTTGGGCTCCGAACACCGGGGAGCTGTTTTTT.